These 11 T cell receptor beta chains originate from one sample sequenced in a study of blood T cells in healthy people across ages. The second PCR ran roughly 7 to 12 cycles with a sample-barcoded 5' primer and J-beta primers. TCRdb re-derived calls from the 5' RACE reads in MiXCR, one entry per CDR3 protein. The table lists approximately 800,000 distinct CDR3 sequences, approximately 53% of them singletons. Source material: blood. Receptor source: a man of 80 years or more in good health.

Only a few counts were recorded for this clonotype. The rearrangement links TRBV28 to TRBJ2-5; 7 bases are a match to TRBD1. V dropped 5 bases and J dropped 8; count of bases not matched to a gene: 11. Germline CDR1 MDHEN, CDR2 SYDVKM. The CDR3 is 14 residues long. CDR3 sequence reads: CASSGGQWEGTQYF. The CDR3 nucleotides read TGTGCCAGCAGTGGGGGACAGTGGGAAGGTACCCAGTACTTC.

Here the CDR3 reads CASSFLGTPLYNEKLFF. In nucleotides, the CDR3 is TGTGCCAGCAGCTTCCTTGGGACCCCGCTTTATAATGAAAAACTGTTTTTT. The V call is TRBV11-2, the J call TRBJ1-4; D possibly corresponds to TRBD1 (5 bases). Germline CDR1 is SGHAT and CDR2 is FQNNGV. Deletions cut 3 bases from V and 4 bases from J, with 18 bases between. The CDR3 is 17 amino acids.

This clonotype came up a few times. This chain uses TRBV29-1 with TRBJ1-1; D remains ambiguous. There are 11 residues in the CDR3. The germline V gene encodes CDR1 SQVTM and CDR2 ANQGSEA. V lost 6 bases and J 6 bases, leaving 11 bases between the germline ends. CDR3 sequence (DNA): TGCAGCGTCTTTCTGACTCCTGAAGCTTTCTTT. Its protein product is CSVFLTPEAFF.

This clonotype was observed a handful of times. The chain employs TRBV5-1 and TRBJ2-5, with D uncertain. Trimming took off 4 bases at V and 1 base at J, with 8 bases between the two ends. There are 13 residues in the CDR3. Per germline, CDR1 SGHRS and CDR2 YFSETQ. The CDR3 here is CASSPPTQETQYF. The CDR3 DNA follows: TGCGCCAGCAGCCCTCCGACCCAAGAGACCCAGTACTTC.

The chain is built from TRBV2 and TRBJ2-4; TRBD1 agrees at 8 bases. Germline lookup yields CDR1 SNHLY and CDR2 FYNNEI. With 6 bases clipped from V and 13 bases from J, the junction kept 8 bases outside the gene matches. The CDR3 totals 12 residues. CDR3 bases: TGTGCCAGCAGGGTTGGGACAGGCGGGCAGTACTTC. Translation gives CASRVGTGGQYF.

This clonotype was counted a few times. The chain carries TRBV10-3 and TRBJ2-1, with unresolved D. The V and J ends lost 5 bases and 0 bases respectively, with 8 bases between them. CDR3 length: 14 residues. Germline V gene lookup returns CDR1 ENHRY and CDR2 SYGVKD. This chain's CDR3 is CAISTPDSYNEQFF. The CDR3 region has the DNA TGTGCCATCAGTACACCAGACTCCTACAATGAGCAGTTCTTC.

The chain is built from TRBV5-1 and TRBJ2-1; 14 bases are shared with TRBD2. The CDR3 extends over 17 amino acids. With 4 bases clipped from V and 1 base from J, the junction kept 4 bases outside the gene matches. Per the germline V gene, CDR1 is SGHRS and CDR2 is YFSETQ. CDR3 residues: CASSPGLAGGSYNEQFF. CDR3 sequence (DNA): TGCGCCAGCAGCCCTGGACTAGCGGGAGGATCCTACAATGAGCAGTTCTTC.

The chain carries TRBV20-1 and TRBJ2-1; 8 nucleotides agree with TRBD2. V was pared by 5 bases and J by 1 base, with 10 bases of the junction left unmatched. This CDR3 is 16 amino acids long. Germline CDR1 and CDR2: DFQATT and SNEGSKA (reference sequence). The CDR3 DNA reads TGCAGTGCTGGCAGTACTAGCGGCTCTTCCTACAATGAGCAGTTCTTC. Amino acid sequence: CSAGSTSGSSYNEQFF.

The sample holds a few counts of this clonotype. This rearrangement joins TRBV6-2 or TRBV6-3 to TRBJ2-3, with D perhaps TRBD2 (5 bases). This CDR3 is 14 amino acids long. Trimming stripped 7 bases from V and 0 bases from J, with 11 bases between. From germline, CDR1 is MNHEY and CDR2 SVGEGT. In DNA, the CDR3 is TGTGCCAGCAAGCGGACCTCTAGCACAGATACGCAGTATTTT. Its translation: CASKRTSSTDTQYF.

This rearrangement joins TRBV24-1 to TRBJ2-1; no definite D call. Trimming left V 3 bases short and J 7 bases short, with 9 bases between. The CDR3 extends over 13 amino acids. Germline lookup yields CDR1 KGHDR and CDR2 SFDVKD. CDR3 DNA sequence: TGTGCCACCAGTGATCCCCCTTTTAATGAGCAGTTCTTC. It is translated as CATSDPPFNEQFF.

The CDR3 nucleotides are TGTGCCAGCAGACCGGGGCAGTCCCAGGTCTATGGCTACACCTTC. As protein: CASRPGQSQVYGYTF. The rearrangement uses TRBV6-6 and TRBJ1-2; maybe TRBD1 (5 bases). The CDR3 spans 15 residues. V was shortened by 6 bases and J by 4 bases, with 18 bases between the two germline ends. Germline CDR1 is MNHNY and CDR2 is SVGAGI (reference sequence).